These 17 T cell receptor beta chains came from one sample sequenced in a study of blood T cell repertoires in COVID-19. Data came from immunoSEQ multiplex PCR; TCRdb stores just in-frame clones and leaves some out. The sample has over 100,000 clones, approximately 82% seen once. The sample consisted of peripheral blood. These receptors were collected from an elderly woman with active or convalescent COVID-19.

This chain connects TRBV19 to TRBJ1-4, with D perhaps TRBD1 (5 bases). V shed 3 bases and J shed 3 bases, with 8 bases lying between them. Germline values: CDR1 LNHDA, CDR2 SQIVND (reference sequence). The CDR3 loop spans 14 amino acids. DNA of the CDR3: TGTGCCAGTAGTATGGGGCCAGCTAATGAAAAACTGTTTTTT. Translating it yields CASSMGPANEKLFF.

The V gene is TRBV7-8, the J gene TRBJ1-6, with D perhaps matching TRBD1 (6 bases). The CDR3 is 14 residues long. Germline-derived CDR1 and CDR2 are SGHVS and FQNEAQ. V shed 5 bases and J shed 7 bases, with 12 bases lying between them. CDR3 sequence reads: CASSHGQKNSPLHF. In DNA form, the CDR3 reads TGTGCCAGCAGCCACGGACAGAAAAATTCACCCCTCCACTTT.

V usage is TRBV7-2 and J usage is TRBJ2-1, with D tentatively TRBD2 (6 bases). CDR1 and CDR2 from the germline V gene are SGHTA and FQGNSA. Trimming took 4 bases from V and 5 from J, leaving 21 bases between them. The CDR3 covers 17 residues. CDR3 sequence (DNA): TGTGCCAGCAGCTCCGGGACCCAGCTAGCGCTAAACAATGAGCAGTTCTTC. Translating it yields CASSSGTQLALNNEQFF.

The chain has TRBV2 and TRBJ2-7, with D tentatively TRBD1 (6 bases). CDR1 SNHLY and CDR2 FYNNEI come from the germline V gene. The CDR3 has 13 residues. Trimming cost V 5 bases and J 2 bases, with 10 bases left between them. The CDR3 DNA sequence: TGTGCCAGCAGTTTGTACAGGGCCTACGAGCAGTACTTC. Translated, it gives CASSLYRAYEQYF.

Comment on this clone: Other nucleotide sequences in the sample specify the same CDR3. This sequence joins TRBV24-1 and TRBJ2-2; 8 positions agree with TRBD1. The trim removed 7 bases at V and 3 bases at J, leaving 3 bases unmatched. Per the germline V gene, CDR1 is KGHDR and CDR2 is SFDVKD. This CDR3 has 14 amino acids. CDR3 sequence: CATRPGQDTGELFF. CDR3 bases: TGTGCCACCAGACCGGGACAGGACACCGGGGAGCTGTTTTTT.

The chain joins TRBV18 to TRBJ1-1; D may be TRBD1 (5 bases). CDR1 KGHSH and CDR2 LQKENI come from the germline V gene. CDR3 size: 14 residues. Trimming removed 6 bases from V and 0 bases from J, with 11 bases in between. CDR3 loop: CASSLQVMNTEAFF. The DNA of the CDR3 is TGTGCCAGCTCCCTACAGGTCATGAACACTGAAGCTTTCTTT.

The chain carries TRBV28 and TRBJ2-7; D possibly corresponds to TRBD2 (5 bases). CDR3 length: 14 amino acids. Trimming took 5 bases from V and 2 from J, leaving 13 bases between them. Germline loops: CDR1 MDHEN, CDR2 SYDVKM. The CDR3 coding sequence is TGTGCCAGCAGTGCGGGCCTCTTTCCCTACGAGCAGTACTTC. It codes for CASSAGLFPYEQYF.

The V and J genes are TRBV10-3 and TRBJ2-2, with D possibly being TRBD1 (5 bases). In germline, CDR1 is ENHRY, CDR2 SYGVKD. This CDR3 contains 14 residues. Trimming removed 4 bases at V and 2 bases at J, with 8 bases between. CDR3 loop: CAISGQINTGELFF. CDR3 bases: TGTGCCATCAGTGGACAGATAAACACCGGGGAGCTGTTTTTT.

This clone was seen only once. The chain links TRBV20-1 to TRBJ1-1; D is undetermined. The germline V gene has CDR1 DFQATT and CDR2 SNEGSKA (reference sequence). The CDR3 spans 11 residues. The ends were cut back, 6 bases at V and 3 bases at J, with 8 bases in the middle. The CDR3 DNA reads TGCAGTGCGCCGAGTTACACTGAAGCTTTCTTT. This codes for CSAPSYTEAFF.

The CDR3 coding sequence is TGTGCCAGCAGTTACTCAGGGGCAGTAGCTCGGGAGACCCAGTACTTC. This gives the protein CASSYSGAVARETQYF. The rearrangement uses TRBV6-5 and TRBJ2-5; weak D call: TRBD1 (5 bases). V lost 0 bases, J lost 5 bases, and 16 bases lay in between. This CDR3 is built from 16 residues. Germline values: CDR1 MNHEY, CDR2 SVGAGI.

The chain is built from TRBV28 and TRBJ2-7; 8 nucleotides match TRBD1. The CDR3 sequence is 14 residues long. In germline, CDR1 is MDHEN, CDR2 SYDVKM. V lost 2 bases to trimming and J lost 4 bases; unmatched junction nucleotides: 4. DNA for the CDR3: TGTGCCAGCAGTTTAAGGGGGACAGGATACGAGCAGTACTTC. Amino acids: CASSLRGTGYEQYF. Combining the CDR3 with reference TRBV28 and TRBJ2-7 gives the whole variable domain DVKVTQSSRYLVKRTGEKVFLECVQDMDHENMFWYRQDPGLGLRLIYFSYDVKMKEKGDIPEGYSVSREKKERFSLILESASTNQTSMYLCASSLRGTGYEQYFGPGTRLTVT.

The chain recombines TRBV15 with TRBJ2-7; D perhaps matches TRBD2 (6 bases). The CDR3 has 16 residues. Trimming removed 8 bases at V and 0 bases at J, with 20 bases between. Germline assignment: CDR1 LNHNV and CDR2 YYDKDF (reference sequence). CDR3 nucleotide sequence: TGTGCCACCGGCCCAGGCGGGGTGGCTACCTCCTACGAGCAGTACTTC. Protein product: CATGPGGVATSYEQYF.

This rearrangement joins TRBV5-8 to TRBJ1-2, with D perhaps TRBD1 (6 bases). CDR3 length: 14 amino acids. The V and J ends lost 4 bases and 10 bases respectively, with 20 bases between them. Germline lookup yields CDR1 SGHTS and CDR2 YDEGEE. CDR3 sequence reads: CASSLGGTASIYTF. DNA of the CDR3: TGTGCCAGCAGCCTAGGGGGTACGGCATCGATCTACACCTTC.

The V gene is TRBV5-1, the J gene TRBJ2-7; 15 positions agree with TRBD2. V lost 3 bases to trimming and J lost 5 bases; unmatched junction nucleotides: 9. This CDR3 contains 17 residues. The germline CDR1 and CDR2 sequences are SGHRS and YFSETQ. The CDR3 DNA reads TGCGCCAGCAGCTACGCGGGACTAGCGGGAGGAGGGGACGAGCAGTACTTC. Translation: CASSYAGLAGGGDEQYF.

The chain couples TRBV4-2 to TRBJ2-7; the match to TRBD2 covers 11 bases. From germline, CDR1 is LGHNA and CDR2 YNFKEQ. There are 15 residues in the CDR3. J gave up 7 bases and V 4 bases, and 9 bases lay outside the gene matches. The CDR3 nucleotides read TGTGCCAGCAGCCCTAGCGGGAGGCTGCCCTGGGAGCAGTACTTC. This translates into CASSPSGRLPWEQYF.

The chain links TRBV19 to TRBJ1-1; 7 bases are a match to TRBD1. The CDR3 length is 14 residues. Trimming at V came to 7 bases and at J to 6 bases, leaving 11 bases not matched to a gene. Germline CDR1 is LNHDA and CDR2 is SQIVND (reference sequence). The CDR3, as DNA: TGTGCCAGTAAAAGACAGGGCCTCGGGGCTGAAGCTTTCTTT. Its protein product is CASKRQGLGAEAFF.

J is TRBJ2-7 and V is TRBV7-9; the D gene is possibly TRBD2 (5 bases). CDR1 SEHNR and CDR2 FQNEAQ come from the germline V gene (reference sequence). The CDR3 sequence is 14 residues long. The V and J ends lost 0 bases and 2 bases respectively, with 8 bases between them. The CDR3 loop is CASSLAAGAYEQYF. For the CDR3, the DNA is TGTGCCAGCAGCTTAGCGGCGGGCGCCTACGAGCAGTACTTC.